The rows below give T cell receptor beta chains drawn from one sample of a study of blood T cell repertoires in COVID-19. Generated by immunoSEQ multiplex PCR, the TCRdb table keeps only in-frame clones and is missing some. The repertoire holds tens of thousands of clones, with 70% to 80% as singletons. The specimen was peripheral blood. The receptors shown here come from a man in his fifties with active or convalescent COVID-19. The conserved cysteine and the conserved F or W are not part of the CDR3 here. Each record gives: V gene, J gene, CDR3 length, CDR3 protein.

TRBV2,TRBJ1-2,8,ASSSFGYT
TRBV7-2,TRBJ2-1,13,ASVLSGLASSEQF
TRBV7-9,TRBJ1-1,13,ASSAPGARNTEAF
TRBV20-1,TRBJ2-1,9,SALPNNEQF
TRBV16,TRBJ2-5,12,ASSPWTGQETQY
TRBV2,TRBJ2-2,13,ASRELGGMGGELF
TRBV5-6,TRBJ1-1,14,ASSLIGGVESTEAF
TRBV7-3,TRBJ2-3,12,ASSLAGSTDTQY
TRBV7-9,TRBJ2-1,13,ASSLGGTSHNEQF
TRBV5-5,TRBJ2-7,12,ASSFATGAYEQY